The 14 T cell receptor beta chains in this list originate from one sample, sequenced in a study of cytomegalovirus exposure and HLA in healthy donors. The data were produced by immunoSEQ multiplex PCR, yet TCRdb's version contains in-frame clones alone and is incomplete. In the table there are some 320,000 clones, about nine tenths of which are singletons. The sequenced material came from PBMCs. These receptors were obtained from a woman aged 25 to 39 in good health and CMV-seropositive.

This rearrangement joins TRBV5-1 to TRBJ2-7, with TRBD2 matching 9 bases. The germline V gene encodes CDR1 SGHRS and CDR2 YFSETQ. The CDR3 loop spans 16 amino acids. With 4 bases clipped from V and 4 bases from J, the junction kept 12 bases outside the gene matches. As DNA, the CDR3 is TGCGCCAGCAGCCAGGCCACGGGACTAGCATTATACGAGCAGTACTTC. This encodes CASSQATGLALYEQYF.

The CDR3 DNA follows: TGTGCCACCAGCAGTAATAGACCGGGGACAGGGGCCGAGGGCTACACCTTC. This codes for CATSSNRPGTGAEGYTF. The chain couples TRBV15 to TRBJ1-2; TRBD1 agrees at 10 bases. This CDR3 has 17 amino acids. After removal of 3 bases from V and 8 bases from J, the junction contained 15 bases not matched to a gene. The germline CDR1 and CDR2 sequences are LNHNV and YYDKDF (reference sequence).

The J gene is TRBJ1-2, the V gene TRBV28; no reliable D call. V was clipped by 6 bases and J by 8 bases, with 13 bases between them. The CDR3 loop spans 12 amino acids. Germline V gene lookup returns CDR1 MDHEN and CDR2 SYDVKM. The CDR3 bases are TGTGCCAGCAGCCCAAAATTTCGCGGCTACACCTTC. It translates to CASSPKFRGYTF.

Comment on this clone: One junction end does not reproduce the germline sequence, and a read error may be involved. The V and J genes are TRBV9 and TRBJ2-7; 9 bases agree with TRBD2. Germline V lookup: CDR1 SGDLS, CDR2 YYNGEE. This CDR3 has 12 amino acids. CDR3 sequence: CASSGVASGVHF. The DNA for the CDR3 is TGTGCCAGCAGCGGAGTGGCTAGCGGGGTTCACTTC.

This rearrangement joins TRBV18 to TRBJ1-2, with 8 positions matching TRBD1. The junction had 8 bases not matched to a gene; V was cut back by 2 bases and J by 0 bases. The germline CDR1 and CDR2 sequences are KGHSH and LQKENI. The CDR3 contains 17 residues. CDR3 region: CASSPDRGSTPNYGYTF. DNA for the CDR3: TGTGCCAGCTCACCAGACAGGGGCTCAACCCCTAACTATGGCTACACCTTC.

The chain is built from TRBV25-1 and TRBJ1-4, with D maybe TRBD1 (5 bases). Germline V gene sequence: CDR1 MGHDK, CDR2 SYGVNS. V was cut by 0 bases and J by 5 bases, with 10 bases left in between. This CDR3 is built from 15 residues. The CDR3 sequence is CASSEYGTGNEKLFF. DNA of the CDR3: TGTGCCAGCAGTGAATATGGGACGGGGAATGAAAAACTGTTTTTT.

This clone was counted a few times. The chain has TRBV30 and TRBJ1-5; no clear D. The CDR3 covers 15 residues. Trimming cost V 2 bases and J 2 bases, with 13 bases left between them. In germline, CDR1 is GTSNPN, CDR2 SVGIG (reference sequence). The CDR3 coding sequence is TGTGCCTGGAGTCCTATTTTGCCGGGCAATCAGCCCCAGCATTTT. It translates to CAWSPILPGNQPQHF.

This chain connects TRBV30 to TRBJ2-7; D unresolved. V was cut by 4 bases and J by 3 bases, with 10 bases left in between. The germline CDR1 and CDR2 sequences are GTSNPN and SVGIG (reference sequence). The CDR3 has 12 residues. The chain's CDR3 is CAWMAPGYEQYF. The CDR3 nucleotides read TGTGCCTGGATGGCCCCGGGCTACGAGCAGTACTTC.

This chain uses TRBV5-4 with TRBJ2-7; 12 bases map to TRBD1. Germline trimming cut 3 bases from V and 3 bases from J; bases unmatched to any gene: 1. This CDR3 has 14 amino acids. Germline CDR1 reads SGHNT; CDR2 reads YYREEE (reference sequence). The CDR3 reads CASSWDRGLYEQYF. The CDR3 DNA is TGTGCCAGCAGCTGGGACAGGGGGCTCTACGAGCAGTACTTC.

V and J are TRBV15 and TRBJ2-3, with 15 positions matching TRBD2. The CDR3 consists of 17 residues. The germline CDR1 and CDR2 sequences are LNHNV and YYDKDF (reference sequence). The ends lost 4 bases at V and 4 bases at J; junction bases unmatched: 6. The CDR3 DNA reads TGTGCCACCAGCACGGGAGGACTAGCGGGAGGGTCAGATACGCAGTATTTT. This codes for CATSTGGLAGGSDTQYF.

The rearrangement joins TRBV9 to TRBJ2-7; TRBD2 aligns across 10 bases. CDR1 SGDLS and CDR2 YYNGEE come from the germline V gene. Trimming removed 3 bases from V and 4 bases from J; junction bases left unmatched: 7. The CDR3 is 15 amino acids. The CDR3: CASSATGTSAYEQYF. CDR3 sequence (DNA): TGTGCCAGCAGCGCAACCGGGACTAGCGCTTACGAGCAGTACTTC.

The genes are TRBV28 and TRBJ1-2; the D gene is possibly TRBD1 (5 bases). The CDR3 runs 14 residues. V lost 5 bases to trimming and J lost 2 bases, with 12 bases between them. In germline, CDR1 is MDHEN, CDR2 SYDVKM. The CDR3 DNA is TGTGCCAGCAGTGGCACGGGGGAAAACTATGGCTACACCTTC. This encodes CASSGTGENYGYTF.

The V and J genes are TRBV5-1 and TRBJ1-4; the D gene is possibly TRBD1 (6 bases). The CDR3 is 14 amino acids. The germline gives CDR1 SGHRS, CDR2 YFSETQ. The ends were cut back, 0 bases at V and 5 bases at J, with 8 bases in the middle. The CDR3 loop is CASSLEGVNEKLFF. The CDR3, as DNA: TGCGCCAGCAGCTTGGAGGGGGTAAATGAAAAACTGTTTTTT.

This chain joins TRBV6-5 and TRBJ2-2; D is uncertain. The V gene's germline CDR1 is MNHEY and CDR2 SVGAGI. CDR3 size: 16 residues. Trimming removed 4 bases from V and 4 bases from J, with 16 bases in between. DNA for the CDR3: TGTGCCAGCAGTTTTCGGCCCTCGGGCAGCACCGGGGAGCTGTTTTTT. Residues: CASSFRPSGSTGELFF.